This T cell receptor beta chain was observed in a study of cytomegalovirus exposure and HLA in healthy donors. Study-level points and caveats: Later analysis revealed greater clonal expansion in HLA-associated TCR beta chains than in equally common others.

Primers included in the PCR were 60 Vbeta and 13 Jbeta primers. Method: immunoSEQ multiplex PCR; TCRdb's copy keeps in-frame clones and lacks some. The sample has over 100,000 clones; over 60% are singletons. A remark on this clone: What it binds is unknown.

Germline CDR1 reads SGHRS; CDR2 reads YFSETQ. The CDR3 is 15 amino acids. Trimming took off 0 bases at V and 3 bases at J, with 13 bases between the two ends. The clonotype comes from a woman in her thirties in good health and CMV-seronegative. Source material: PBMCs. The rearrangement uses TRBV5-1 and TRBJ2-7; a possible D gene is TRBD2 (6 bases). This CDR3 is CASSLGGEAGYEQYF. The CDR3 region has the DNA TGCGCCAGCAGCTTGGGGGGGGAGGCCGGCTACGAGCAGTACTTC. The complete variable domain, with remaining parts taken from reference TRBV5-1 and TRBJ2-7, reads KAGVTQTPRYLIKTRGQQVTLSCSPISGHRSVSWYQQTPGQGLQFLFEYFSETQRNKGNFPGRFSGRQFSNSRSEMNVSTLELGDSALYLCASSLGGEAGYEQYFGPGTRLTVT.